This TCR beta chain was profiled in a study of blood T cell repertoires in COVID-19. The table came from immunoSEQ multiplex PCR; TCRdb's copy has only in-frame clones and leaves some out. The sample has roughly 200,000 clones; roughly 84% are singletons. Germline V gives CDR1 MNHEY, CDR2 SVGAGI. CDR3 length: 14 amino acids. V lost 6 bases and J lost 5; bases outside the gene matches: 9. The chain links TRBV6-5 to TRBJ2-7; 8 nucleotides align to TRBD1. The sequenced sample was peripheral blood. The TCR was taken from a person aged 65-85 years with COVID-19, enrolled during active disease. CDR3 coding DNA: TGTGCCAGCAGGTGGACAGGGAGTTTCAACGAGCAGTACTTC. This encodes CASRWTGSFNEQYF.